This TCR beta chain was profiled in a study of shared clonotypes between healthy human individuals. At the level of the study: The study enrolled a couple of women and a few men aged 18 to 49.

Germline lookup yields CDR1 GTSNPN and CDR2 SVGIG (reference sequence). The V and J ends lost 1 base and 5 bases respectively, with 9 bases between them. The CDR3 covers 13 residues. The protocol was immunoSEQ multiplex PCR, while the TCRdb copy is restricted to in-frame clones and leaves out a portion. Altogether 850,000 to 1,100,000 clones are present, 70% to 85% being singletons, with the ten largest covering 0.7% to 0.95%. Only Caucasian adults living in Nashville, Tennessee made up the donor group. A word on this clone: Its specificity is unknown.

Regarding the study as a whole: Despite large depth, rarefaction showed incomplete sorted-subset sequencing. Among donors, sharing of clonotypes was expected to be affected by sequencing depth.

The receptor was derived from a man aged 18 to 29 in good health. Some clones in this sample may be carry-over from other donors' samples. The V and J genes are TRBV30 and TRBJ1-3; D not certain. Sample: memory CD4+ T cells from PBMCs. Subset indicated: CD45RA-negative fraction. The CDR3 region is CAWSERVRNTIYF. The CDR3 nucleotides are TGTGCCTGGAGTGAACGGGTGCGAAACACCATATATTTT.